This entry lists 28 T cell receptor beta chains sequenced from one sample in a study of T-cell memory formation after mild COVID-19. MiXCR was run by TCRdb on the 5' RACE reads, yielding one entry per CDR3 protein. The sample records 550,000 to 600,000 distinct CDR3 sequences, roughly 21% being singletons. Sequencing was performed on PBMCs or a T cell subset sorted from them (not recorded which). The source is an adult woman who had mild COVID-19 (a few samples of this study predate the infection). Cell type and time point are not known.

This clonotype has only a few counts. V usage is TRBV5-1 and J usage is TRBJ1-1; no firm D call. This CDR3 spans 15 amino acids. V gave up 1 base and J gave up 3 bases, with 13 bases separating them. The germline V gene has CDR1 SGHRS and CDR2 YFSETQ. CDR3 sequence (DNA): TGCGCCAGCAGCTTGCGCTGGAGTCGGGACACTGAAGCTTTCTTT. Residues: CASSLRWSRDTEAFF.

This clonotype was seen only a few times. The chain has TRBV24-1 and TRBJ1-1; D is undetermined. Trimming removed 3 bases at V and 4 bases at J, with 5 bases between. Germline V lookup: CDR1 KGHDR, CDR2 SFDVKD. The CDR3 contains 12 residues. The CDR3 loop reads CATSDAGTEAFF. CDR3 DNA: TGTGCCACCAGTGATGCGGGCACTGAAGCTTTCTTT.

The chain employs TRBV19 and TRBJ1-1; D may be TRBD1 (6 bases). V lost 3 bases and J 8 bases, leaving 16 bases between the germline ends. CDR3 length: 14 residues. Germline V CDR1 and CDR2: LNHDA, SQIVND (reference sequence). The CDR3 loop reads CASSMSGVYSEAFF. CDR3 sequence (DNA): TGTGCCAGTAGTATGTCAGGGGTTTATTCCGAAGCTTTCTTT. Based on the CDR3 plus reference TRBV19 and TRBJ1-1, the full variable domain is DGGITQSPKYLFRKEGQNVTLSCEQNLNHDAMYWYRQDPGQGLRLIYYSQIVNDFQKGDIAEGYSVSREKKESFPLTVTSAQKNPTAFYLCASSMSGVYSEAFFGQGTRLTVV.

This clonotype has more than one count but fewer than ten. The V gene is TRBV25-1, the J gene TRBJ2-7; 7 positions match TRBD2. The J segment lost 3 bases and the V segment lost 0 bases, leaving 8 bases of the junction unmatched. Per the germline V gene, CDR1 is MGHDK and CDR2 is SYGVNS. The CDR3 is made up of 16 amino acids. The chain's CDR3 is CASSEYGRGGSYEQYF. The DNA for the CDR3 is TGTGCCAGCAGTGAATACGGAAGGGGCGGGAGCTACGAGCAGTACTTC.

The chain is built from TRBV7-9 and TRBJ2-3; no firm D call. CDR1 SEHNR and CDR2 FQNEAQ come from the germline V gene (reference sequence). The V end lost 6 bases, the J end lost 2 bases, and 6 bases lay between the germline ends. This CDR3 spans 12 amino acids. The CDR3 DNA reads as TGTGCCAGCAGGCTAAACACAGATACGCAGTATTTT. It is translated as CASRLNTDTQYF.

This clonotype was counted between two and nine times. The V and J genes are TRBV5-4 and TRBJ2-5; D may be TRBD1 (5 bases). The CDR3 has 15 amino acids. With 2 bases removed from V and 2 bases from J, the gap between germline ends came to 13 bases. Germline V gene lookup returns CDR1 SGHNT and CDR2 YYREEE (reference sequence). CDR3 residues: CASSFDSGLQETQYF. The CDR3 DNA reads TGTGCCAGCAGCTTTGACAGTGGTCTACAAGAGACCCAGTACTTC.

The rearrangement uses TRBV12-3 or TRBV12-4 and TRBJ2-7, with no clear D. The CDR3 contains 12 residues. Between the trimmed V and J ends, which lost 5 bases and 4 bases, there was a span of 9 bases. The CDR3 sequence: CASSPIWYEQYF. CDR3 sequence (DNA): TGTGCCAGCAGTCCGATCTGGTACGAGCAGTACTTC.

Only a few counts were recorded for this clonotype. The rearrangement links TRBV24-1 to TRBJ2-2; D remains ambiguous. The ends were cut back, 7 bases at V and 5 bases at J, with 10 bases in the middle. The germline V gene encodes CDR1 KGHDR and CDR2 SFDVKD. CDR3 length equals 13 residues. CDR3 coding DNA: TGTGCCACCAGGGCTCCAGTAACCGGGGAGCTGTTTTTT. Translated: CATRAPVTGELFF.

CDR3 sequence: CASSQDRTAEQNTGELFF. The CDR3 DNA follows: TGCGCCAGCAGCCAAGATAGGACAGCCGAACAAAACACCGGGGAGCTGTTTTTT. J is TRBJ2-2 and V is TRBV4-1; TRBD1 might be the D (6 bases). The ends were cut back, 0 bases at V and 2 bases at J, with 16 bases in the middle. The CDR3 is 18 residues long. The germline V gene has CDR1 MGHRA and CDR2 YSYEKL.

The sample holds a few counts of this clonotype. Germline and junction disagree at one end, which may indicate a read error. This CDR3 reads CASARTALGNTIYF. The CDR3 DNA is TGTGCCAGCGCTAGGACGGCCCTGGGGAACACCATCTATTTT. This chain connects TRBV6-2 or TRBV6-3 to TRBJ1-3; the D is unclear. Germline values: CDR1 MNHEY, CDR2 SVGEGT. The CDR3 has 14 amino acids.

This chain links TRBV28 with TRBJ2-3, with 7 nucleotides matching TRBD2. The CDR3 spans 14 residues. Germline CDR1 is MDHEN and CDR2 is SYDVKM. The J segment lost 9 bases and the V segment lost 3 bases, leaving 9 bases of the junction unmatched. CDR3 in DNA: TGTGCCAGCAGTTTCGCGGGAGCCTGGGGAACGCAGTATTTT. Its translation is CASSFAGAWGTQYF.

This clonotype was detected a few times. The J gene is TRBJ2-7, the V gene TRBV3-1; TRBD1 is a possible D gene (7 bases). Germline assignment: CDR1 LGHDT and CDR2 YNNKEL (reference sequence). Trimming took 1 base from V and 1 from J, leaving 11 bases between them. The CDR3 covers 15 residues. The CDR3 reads CASSQGPGGSYEQYF. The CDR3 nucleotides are TGTGCCAGCAGCCAAGGGCCAGGGGGGTCCTACGAGCAGTACTTC.

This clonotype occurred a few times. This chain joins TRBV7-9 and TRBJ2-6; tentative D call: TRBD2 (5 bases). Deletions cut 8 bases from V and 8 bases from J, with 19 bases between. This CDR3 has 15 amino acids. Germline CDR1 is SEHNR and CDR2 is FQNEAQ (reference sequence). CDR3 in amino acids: CASDSSGGETNVLTF. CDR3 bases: TGTGCCAGCGATTCGTCAGGTGGGGAGACCAACGTCCTGACTTTC.

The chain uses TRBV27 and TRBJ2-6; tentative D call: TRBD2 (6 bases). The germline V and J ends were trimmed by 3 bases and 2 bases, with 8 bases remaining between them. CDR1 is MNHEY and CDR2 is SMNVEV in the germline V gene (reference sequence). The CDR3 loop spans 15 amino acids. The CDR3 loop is CASSFAGTGANVLTF. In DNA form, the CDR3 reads TGTGCCAGCAGTTTCGCGGGAACTGGGGCCAACGTCCTGACTTTC.

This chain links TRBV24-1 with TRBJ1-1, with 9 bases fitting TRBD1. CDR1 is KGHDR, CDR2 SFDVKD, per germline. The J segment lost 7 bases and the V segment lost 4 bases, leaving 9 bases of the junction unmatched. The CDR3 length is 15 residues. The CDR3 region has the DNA TGTGCCACCAGTGACCGCGGGACAGGGACAAATGAAGCTTTCTTT. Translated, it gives CATSDRGTGTNEAFF.

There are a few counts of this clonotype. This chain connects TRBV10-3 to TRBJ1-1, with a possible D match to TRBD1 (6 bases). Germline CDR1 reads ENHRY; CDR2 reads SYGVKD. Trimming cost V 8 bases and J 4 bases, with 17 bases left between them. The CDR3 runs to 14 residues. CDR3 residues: CAIGIGGTSTEAFF. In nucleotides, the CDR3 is TGTGCCATCGGGATAGGGGGGACGAGCACTGAAGCTTTCTTT.

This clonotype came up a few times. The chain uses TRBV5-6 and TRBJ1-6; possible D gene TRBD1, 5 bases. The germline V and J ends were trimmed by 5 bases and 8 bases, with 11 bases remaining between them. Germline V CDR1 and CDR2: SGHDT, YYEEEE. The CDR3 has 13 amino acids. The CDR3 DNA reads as TGTGCCAGCAGGAAGGGAGGGGATTCACCCCTCCACTTT. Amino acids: CASRKGGDSPLHF.

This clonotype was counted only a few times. CDR3 loop: CASSLEKQGSDTQYF. The CDR3 DNA follows: TGCGCCAGCAGCTTGGAAAAACAGGGGTCAGATACGCAGTATTTT. The J gene is TRBJ2-3, the V gene TRBV5-1; 7 nucleotides align to TRBD1. CDR3 size: 15 residues. J lost 4 bases, V lost 0 bases, and 5 bases had no gene match. Germline CDR1 is SGHRS and CDR2 is YFSETQ.

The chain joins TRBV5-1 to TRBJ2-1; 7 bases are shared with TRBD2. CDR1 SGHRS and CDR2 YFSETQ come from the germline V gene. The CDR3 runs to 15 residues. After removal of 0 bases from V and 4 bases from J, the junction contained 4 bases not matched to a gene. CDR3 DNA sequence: TGCGCCAGCAGCTTGGAACTAGCGTATTACAATGAGCAGTTCTTC. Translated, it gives CASSLELAYYNEQFF.

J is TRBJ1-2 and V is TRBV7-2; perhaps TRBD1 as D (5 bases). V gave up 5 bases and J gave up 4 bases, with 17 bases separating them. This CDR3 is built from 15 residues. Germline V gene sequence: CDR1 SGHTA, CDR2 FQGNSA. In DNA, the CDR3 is TGTGCCAGCAGCCTTGGGGGGGAGACAATCTATGGCTACACCTTC. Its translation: CASSLGGETIYGYTF.

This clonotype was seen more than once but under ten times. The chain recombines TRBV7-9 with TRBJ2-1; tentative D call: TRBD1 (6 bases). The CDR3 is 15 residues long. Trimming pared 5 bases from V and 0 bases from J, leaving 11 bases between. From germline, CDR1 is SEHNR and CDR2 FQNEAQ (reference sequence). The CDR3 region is CASSPGDSSYNEQFF. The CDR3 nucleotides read TGTGCCAGCAGCCCAGGGGATAGCTCCTACAATGAGCAGTTCTTC.

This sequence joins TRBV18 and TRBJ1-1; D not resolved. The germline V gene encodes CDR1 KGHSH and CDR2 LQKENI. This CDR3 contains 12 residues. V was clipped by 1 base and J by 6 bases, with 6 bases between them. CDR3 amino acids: CASSPLSPEAFF. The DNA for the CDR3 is TGTGCCAGCTCACCACTCAGTCCTGAAGCTTTCTTT.

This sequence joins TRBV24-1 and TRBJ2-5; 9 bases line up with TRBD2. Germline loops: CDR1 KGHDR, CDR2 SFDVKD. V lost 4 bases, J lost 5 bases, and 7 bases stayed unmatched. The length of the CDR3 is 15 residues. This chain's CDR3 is CATSEPRGGQETQYF. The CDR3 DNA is TGTGCCACCAGTGAACCGCGGGGGGGCCAGGAGACCCAGTACTTC.

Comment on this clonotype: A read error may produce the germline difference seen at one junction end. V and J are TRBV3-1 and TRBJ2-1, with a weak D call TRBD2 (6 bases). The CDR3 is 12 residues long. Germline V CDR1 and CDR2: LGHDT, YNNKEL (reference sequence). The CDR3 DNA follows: TGTGCCAGCAGCCAAACCGGGGGTACCCCCCGCTTC. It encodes CASSQTGGTPRF.

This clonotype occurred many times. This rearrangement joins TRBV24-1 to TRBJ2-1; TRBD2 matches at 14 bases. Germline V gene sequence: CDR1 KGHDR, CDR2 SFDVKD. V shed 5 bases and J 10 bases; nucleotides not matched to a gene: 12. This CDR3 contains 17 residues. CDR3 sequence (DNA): TGTGCCACCAGTGCCCTGGGGACTAGCGGGAGTATAGAGGAGCAGTTCTTC. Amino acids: CATSALGTSGSIEEQFF.

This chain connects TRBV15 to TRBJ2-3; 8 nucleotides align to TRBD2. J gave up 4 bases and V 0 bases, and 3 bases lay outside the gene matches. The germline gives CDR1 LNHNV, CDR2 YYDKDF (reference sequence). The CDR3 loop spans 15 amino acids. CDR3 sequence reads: CATSRDGGAADTQYF. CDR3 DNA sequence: TGTGCCACCAGCAGAGACGGGGGGGCAGCAGATACGCAGTATTTT. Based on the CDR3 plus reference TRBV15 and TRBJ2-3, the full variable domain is DAMVIQNPRYQVTQFGKPVTLSCSQTLNHNVMYWYQQKSSQAPKLLFHYYDKDFNNEADTPDNFQSRRPNTSFCFLDIRSPGLGDTAMYLCATSRDGGAADTQYFGPGTRLTVL.

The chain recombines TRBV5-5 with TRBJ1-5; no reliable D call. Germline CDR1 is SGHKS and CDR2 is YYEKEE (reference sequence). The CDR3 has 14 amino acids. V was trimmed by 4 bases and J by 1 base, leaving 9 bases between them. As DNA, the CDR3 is TGTGCCAGCAGCCTACGACACAGCAATCAGCCCCAGCATTTT. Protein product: CASSLRHSNQPQHF.

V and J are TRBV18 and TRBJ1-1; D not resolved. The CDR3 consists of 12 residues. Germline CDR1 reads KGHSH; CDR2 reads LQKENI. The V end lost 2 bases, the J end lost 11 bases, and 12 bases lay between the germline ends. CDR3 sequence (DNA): TGTGCCAGCTCACCATTACAGCCTGGCGCTTTCTTT. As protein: CASSPLQPGAFF. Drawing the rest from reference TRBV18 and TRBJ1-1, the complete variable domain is NAGVMQNPRHLVRRRGQEARLRCSPMKGHSHVYWYRQLPEEGLKFMVYLQKENIIDESGMPKERFSAEFPKEGPSILRIQQVVRGDSAAYFCASSPLQPGAFFGQGTRLTVV.